A few counts support the clone carrying this T cell receptor beta chain. The antigen is unknown. This entry comes from a study of early T cells in non-severe SARS-CoV-2 infection. On the study more broadly: Unsorted whole blood bulk RNA was sequenced, with unpaired chains. Study-level points and caveats: Matches to VDJdb favored anti-spike CD8 responses and missed private and CD4 specificities.

Unique molecular identifiers (one per individual cDNA molecule) were attached. TCRdb re-called the 5' RACE reads with MiXCR, one entry per CDR3 protein. The sample lists tens of thousands of distinct CDR3 sequences, 9.3% seen once, with less than 25% in the top ten. This CDR3 region has 14 residues. Germline CDR1 and CDR2: SGHRS and YFSETQ. V gave up 1 base and J gave up 4 bases, with 10 bases separating them. The sequenced material came from whole blood. The chain combines TRBV5-1 with TRBJ2-3; D perhaps matches TRBD1 (5 bases). The TCR sequence derives from an adult who was a healthcare worker with PCR-confirmed SARS-CoV-2 infection or an uninfected control (not recorded which). The CDR3 DNA is TGCGCCAGCAGCTTGAGCACAGGAGCAGATACGCAGTATTTT. Protein: CASSLSTGADTQYF.